These T cell receptor beta chains were read from a single sample in a study of blood T cell repertoires in COVID-19. The protocol was immunoSEQ multiplex PCR, while the TCRdb copy is restricted to in-frame clones and leaves out a portion. This table has 25,000 to 35,000 clones, roughly nine tenths appearing once. Sample: peripheral blood. The receptors were sampled from a human donor with acute or convalescent COVID-19. The donor label of this sample is uncertain. Each CDR3 is given with its conserved first and last residue. The order of the fields is V gene, D gene, clone size, J gene, CDR3 protein, CDR3 DNA. The D gene is left open where the match is weak. Clone size, where shown, is once, few, many, or a class for clones that have expanded.

v_gene: TRBV5-1
d_gene: TRBD1
abundance: NA
j_gene: TRBJ2-5
CDR3aa: CASSGGTGVGGETQYF
CDR3nt: TGCGCCAGCAGCGGAGGGACAGGGGTTGGGGGAGAGACCCAGTACTTC

v_gene: TRBV7-9
d_gene: NA
abundance: NA
j_gene: TRBJ1-1
CDR3aa: CASSAVNTGHQAFF
CDR3nt: TGTGCCAGCAGCGCAGTTAATACAGGGCATCAAGCTTTCTTT

v_gene: TRBV24-1
d_gene: NA
abundance: NA
j_gene: TRBJ2-7
CDR3aa: CATSVGDLRINEQYF
CDR3nt: TGTGCCACCAGTGTAGGAGACCTAAGGATAAACGAGCAGTACTTC

v_gene: TRBV19
d_gene: NA
abundance: NA
j_gene: TRBJ2-3
CDR3aa: CASKKGVLTDTQYF
CDR3nt: TGTGCCAGTAAGAAGGGGGTACTTACAGATACGCAGTATTTT

v_gene: TRBV4-1
d_gene: TRBD1
abundance: NA
j_gene: TRBJ1-6
CDR3aa: CASSQAMGQRFSPLHF
CDR3nt: TGCGCCAGCAGCCAAGCGATGGGACAGAGGTTTTCACCCCTCCACTTT

v_gene: TRBV7-9
d_gene: NA
abundance: NA
j_gene: TRBJ2-2
CDR3aa: CASRPASGTSNTGELFF
CDR3nt: TGTGCCAGCAGGCCAGCCTCCGGGACATCGAACACCGGGGAGCTGTTTTTT

v_gene: TRBV10-3
d_gene: NA
abundance: NA
j_gene: TRBJ1-1
CDR3aa: CAISEKPPGSTEAFF
CDR3nt: TGTGCCATCAGTGAGAAACCACCAGGGTCCACTGAAGCTTTCTTT

v_gene: TRBV3-1/TRBV3-2
d_gene: NA
abundance: NA
j_gene: TRBJ2-1
CDR3aa: CASSLETLRNEQFF
CDR3nt: TGTGCCAGCAGCCTTGAGACATTAAGGAATGAGCAGTTCTTC

v_gene: TRBV3-1/TRBV3-2
d_gene: NA
abundance: NA
j_gene: TRBJ2-3
CDR3aa: CASSLGFGRATDTQYF
CDR3nt: TGTGCCAGCAGCCTAGGTTTTGGCAGGGCCACAGATACGCAGTATTTT

v_gene: TRBV5-1
d_gene: NA
abundance: NA
j_gene: TRBJ1-1
CDR3aa: CASSFGGNTEAFF
CDR3nt: TGCGCCAGCAGCTTCGGGGGGAACACTGAAGCTTTCTTT

v_gene: TRBV27
d_gene: NA
abundance: NA
j_gene: TRBJ1-1
CDR3aa: CASRLTRVLNTEAFF
CDR3nt: TGTGCCAGCAGGCTAACTCGAGTTCTCAACACTGAAGCTTTCTTT

v_gene: TRBV10-1
d_gene: NA
abundance: NA
j_gene: TRBJ2-3
CDR3aa: CASATDATDTQYF
CDR3nt: TGCGCCAGCGCGACAGACGCCACAGATACGCAGTATTTT

v_gene: TRBV3-1/TRBV3-2
d_gene: TRBD2
abundance: NA
j_gene: TRBJ2-2
CDR3aa: CASSQRTSLMNTGELFF
CDR3nt: TGTGCCAGCAGCCAACGGACTAGCTTGATGAACACCGGGGAGCTGTTTTTT

v_gene: TRBV5-1
d_gene: TRBD1
abundance: NA
j_gene: TRBJ2-2
CDR3aa: CASSLGPTGDTGELFF
CDR3nt: TGCGCCAGCAGCCTCGGCCCGACAGGGGATACCGGGGAGCTGTTTTTT

v_gene: TRBV14
d_gene: TRBD2
abundance: NA
j_gene: TRBJ2-3
CDR3aa: CASSQLAGVGTDTQYF
CDR3nt: TGTGCCAGCAGCCAACTAGCGGGGGTGGGCACAGATACGCAGTATTTT

v_gene: TRBV7-8
d_gene: TRBD1
abundance: NA
j_gene: TRBJ2-7
CDR3aa: CASSLAHGTGSNEQYF
CDR3nt: TGTGCCAGCAGCTTAGCGCATGGGACAGGGAGCAACGAGCAGTACTTC

v_gene: TRBV11-2
d_gene: NA
abundance: NA
j_gene: TRBJ1-5
CDR3aa: CASSSRFRGLNQPQHF
CDR3nt: TGTGCCAGCAGCTCCCGATTTCGTGGACTAAATCAGCCCCAGCATTTT

v_gene: TRBV18
d_gene: TRBD1
abundance: NA
j_gene: TRBJ1-4
CDR3aa: CASSPRQGGLREKLFF
CDR3nt: TGTGCCAGCTCACCACGACAGGGGGGACTTAGGGAAAAACTGTTTTTT

v_gene: TRBV5-8
d_gene: NA
abundance: NA
j_gene: TRBJ1-5
CDR3aa: CASSPGTNSNQPQHF
CDR3nt: TGTGCCAGCAGTCCCGGGACAAATAGCAATCAGCCCCAGCATTTT

v_gene: TRBV6-5
d_gene: TRBD1
abundance: NA
j_gene: TRBJ1-2
CDR3aa: CASRTTTGLGGYTF
CDR3nt: TGTGCCAGCAGAACTACGACAGGGCTTGGCGGCTACACCTTC

v_gene: TRBV7-2
d_gene: NA
abundance: NA
j_gene: TRBJ2-1
CDR3aa: CASSLASEQFF
CDR3nt: TGTGCCAGCAGCTTAGCGAGTGAGCAGTTCTTC

v_gene: TRBV5-1
d_gene: NA
abundance: NA
j_gene: TRBJ1-1
CDR3aa: CASRQGRGEVTEAFF
CDR3nt: TGCGCCAGCCGCCAGGGGAGGGGAGAAGTCACTGAAGCTTTCTTT

v_gene: TRBV19
d_gene: TRBD1
abundance: NA
j_gene: TRBJ1-1
CDR3aa: CASTLDRGGVAFF
CDR3nt: TGTGCCAGTACCCTCGACAGGGGAGGAGTGGCTTTCTTT

v_gene: TRBV7-2
d_gene: NA
abundance: NA
j_gene: TRBJ2-7
CDR3aa: CASSLVEGYEQYF
CDR3nt: TGTGCCAGCAGCTTAGTGGAGGGTTACGAGCAGTACTTC

v_gene: TRBV30
d_gene: TRBD2
abundance: NA
j_gene: TRBJ2-7
CDR3aa: CAWSPPPGGYEQYF
CDR3nt: TGTGCCTGGAGTCCACCCCCGGGGGGCTACGAGCAGTACTTC

v_gene: TRBV9
d_gene: TRBD2
abundance: NA
j_gene: TRBJ2-1
CDR3aa: CASSVDSSGRIEQFF
CDR3nt: TGTGCCAGCAGCGTAGACTCTAGCGGGAGAATTGAGCAGTTCTTC

v_gene: TRBV9
d_gene: TRBD1
abundance: NA
j_gene: TRBJ1-6
CDR3aa: CASSVGQGVHNSPLHF
CDR3nt: TGTGCCAGCAGCGTGGGACAGGGTGTCCATAATTCACCCCTCCACTTT

v_gene: TRBV27
d_gene: TRBD1
abundance: NA
j_gene: TRBJ1-5
CDR3aa: CASSLSPTQGVNQPQHF
CDR3nt: TGTGCCAGCAGTTTATCCCCCACACAGGGGGTGAATCAGCCCCAGCATTTT

v_gene: TRBV18
d_gene: NA
abundance: NA
j_gene: TRBJ2-5
CDR3aa: CASSPGVQETQYF
CDR3nt: TGTGCCAGCTCACCGGGAGTACAAGAGACCCAGTACTTC

v_gene: TRBV18
d_gene: TRBD2
abundance: NA
j_gene: TRBJ2-5
CDR3aa: CASSPLKSGGRAETQYF
CDR3nt: TGTGCCAGCTCACCCCTGAAGAGCGGGGGAAGGGCGGAGACCCAGTACTTC

v_gene: TRBV7-3
d_gene: TRBD1
abundance: once
j_gene: TRBJ1-2
CDR3aa: CASSLRGGEDGYTF
CDR3nt: TGTGCCAGCAGCCTAAGAGGGGGCGAGGATGGCTACACCTTC

v_gene: TRBV5-1
d_gene: TRBD2
abundance: NA
j_gene: TRBJ2-5
CDR3aa: CASSSGLAGLETQYF
CDR3nt: TGCGCCAGCAGCTCCGGACTAGCGGGACTGGAGACCCAGTACTTC

v_gene: TRBV30
d_gene: TRBD2
abundance: NA
j_gene: TRBJ2-2
CDR3aa: CACLAGGISNTGELFF
CDR3nt: TGTGCCTGCCTAGCGGGAGGGATTTCGAACACCGGGGAGCTGTTTTTT

v_gene: TRBV19
d_gene: NA
abundance: once
j_gene: TRBJ1-3
CDR3aa: CASIDGQLPSGNTIYF
CDR3nt: TGTGCCAGTATCGATGGACAGCTTCCGTCTGGAAACACCATATATTTT

v_gene: TRBV7-9
d_gene: NA
abundance: NA
j_gene: TRBJ2-3
CDR3aa: CASSSGTAPYTDTQYF
CDR3nt: TGTGCCAGCAGCTCGGGAACAGCGCCCTACACAGATACGCAGTATTTT

v_gene: TRBV7-2
d_gene: TRBD1
abundance: NA
j_gene: TRBJ2-1
CDR3aa: CASSFGTGPLEQFF
CDR3nt: TGTGCCAGCAGCTTCGGGACAGGGCCTCTTGAGCAGTTCTTC

v_gene: TRBV13
d_gene: TRBD1
abundance: NA
j_gene: TRBJ2-1
CDR3aa: CASSVPGQGAREQFF
CDR3nt: TGTGCCAGCAGCGTCCCGGGACAGGGGGCGCGTGAGCAGTTCTTC

v_gene: TRBV28
d_gene: NA
abundance: NA
j_gene: TRBJ1-5
CDR3aa: CASRLPRAYQPQHF
CDR3nt: TGTGCCAGCAGACTACCAAGAGCTTATCAGCCCCAGCATTTT

v_gene: TRBV3-1/TRBV3-2
d_gene: NA
abundance: NA
j_gene: TRBJ2-7
CDR3aa: CASSQGLLYEQYF
CDR3nt: TGTGCCAGCAGCCAAGGACTCCTCTACGAGCAGTACTTC

v_gene: TRBV12-3/TRBV12-4
d_gene: NA
abundance: NA
j_gene: TRBJ2-7
CDR3aa: CASMGDTSYEQYF
CDR3nt: TGTGCCAGCATGGGGGACACCTCCTACGAGCAGTACTTC

v_gene: TRBV25-1
d_gene: NA
abundance: NA
j_gene: TRBJ2-5
CDR3aa: CASSGPSQGTQYF
CDR3nt: TGTGCCAGCAGTGGACCCTCCCAGGGGACCCAGTACTTC